This TCR beta chain was retrieved from a study of human T cells and chemical hapten exposure. About the study: Per-sample variation in TCR yield stemmed mainly from small pooled library volume differences. Study results and limitations: Compared to controls, expanded TCRs made significantly more large clusters of similar CDR3s.

This clonotype was counted a few times. No antigen is known for it. A junction end diverges from the germline sequence, so it may reflect a read error. MiXCR was run by TCRdb on the RACE reads, yielding one entry per CDR3 protein. The repertoire consists of 55,000 to 80,000 distinct CDR3 sequences, with approximately 11% occurring once and the leading ten covering about 2%. The CDR3 is 14 residues long. Germline lookup yields CDR1 MNHNS and CDR2 SASEGT. Time point meaning: patch test 3, about 24 weeks after DPC sensitization. The sample's treatment: therapeutic diphenylcyclopropenone sensitization with weekly scalp DPC.

Sequences were derived from whole blood, sampled in connection with sensitization to the hapten diphenylcyclopropenone (DPC). The gene calls are TRBV6-1 and TRBJ2-1; D is perhaps TRBD2 (5 bases). This receptor was obtained from a woman aged 25 to 39 with alopecia areata. Some clones in this sample may be carry-over from other donors' samples. The CDR3 sequence: CAISPSFSHNEQFF. Here the CDR3 DNA reads TGTGCCATCTCCCCTAGCTTCTCCCACAATGAGCAGTTCTTC.